What follows are 17 T cell receptor beta chains derived from one specimen sequenced in a study of blood T cell repertoires in COVID-19 (TCRdb year 2020). The library came from the immunoSEQ multiplex PCR assay. Entries here come from immuneACCESS through TCRdb and include only in-frame sequences with V and J called. Some clones fail to appear in such tables; in the studies checked, an unresolved V gene covers under half of the shortfall, and the cause of the remainder is unknown. A total of hundreds of thousands of clones appear in this sample, 85% to 90% of them only once. In total, the top ten clones hold approximately 15% of the sample. Sequencing used PBMCs or T cells enriched from blood (not recorded which). These receptors originate from a man aged 30 to 45 who had been exposed to COVID-19.

The V gene is TRBV24-1, the J gene TRBJ2-1; D remains unclear. The V end was cut by 9 bases, the J end by 7 bases, with 21 bases between. The CDR3 runs 15 residues. Germline V lookup: CDR1 KGHDR, CDR2 SFDVKD. As DNA, the CDR3 is TGTGCCACCCCTCCTAGTCCAGAATGTCAAAATGAGCAGTTCTTC. It translates to CATPPSPECQNEQFF.

The chain uses TRBV5-1 and TRBJ2-1; the match to TRBD2 covers 7 bases. V was pared by 4 bases and J by 4 bases, with 11 bases of the junction left unmatched. This CDR3 comprises 16 residues. Germline CDR1 reads SGHRS; CDR2 reads YFSETQ. The CDR3 sequence: CASSPAPSREYNEQFF. The CDR3 nucleotides are TGCGCCAGCAGCCCGGCGCCCTCGCGGGAGTACAATGAGCAGTTCTTC. Full variable domain (missing parts from reference TRBV5-1 and TRBJ2-1): KAGVTQTPRYLIKTRGQQVTLSCSPISGHRSVSWYQQTPGQGLQFLFEYFSETQRNKGNFPGRFSGRQFSNSRSEMNVSTLELGDSALYLCASSPAPSREYNEQFFGPGTRLTVL.

This clone has just one count. This chain joins TRBV6-5 and TRBJ2-3, with D maybe TRBD1 (6 bases). CDR1 MNHEY and CDR2 SVGAGI come from the germline V gene. The CDR3 spans 14 residues. V was trimmed by 5 bases and J by 2 bases, leaving 11 bases between them. CDR3 nucleotides: TGTGCCAGCAGTACCGACAGGTACACAGATACGCAGTATTTT. Amino acids: CASSTDRYTDTQYF.

The V call is TRBV5-1, the J call TRBJ2-4; D perhaps matches TRBD1 (5 bases). CDR1 is SGHRS and CDR2 is YFSETQ in the germline V gene. The CDR3 spans 15 residues. V gave up 2 bases and J gave up 8 bases, with 17 bases separating them. Here the CDR3 reads CASSFLWGSTDIQYF. The CDR3 nucleotides read TGCGCCAGCAGCTTCCTTTGGGGCAGTACGGACATTCAGTACTTC.

This chain joins TRBV5-1 and TRBJ2-4; possible D gene TRBD2, 5 bases. From germline, CDR1 is SGHRS and CDR2 YFSETQ. The CDR3 length is 16 residues. V was cut by 5 bases and J by 3 bases, with 18 bases left in between. CDR3 residues: CASRRSLAGSKNIQYF. CDR3 sequence (DNA): TGCGCCAGCAGAAGGAGTCTCGCGGGTAGCAAAAACATTCAGTACTTC.

The V gene is TRBV7-2, the J gene TRBJ1-4; D is perhaps TRBD1 (5 bases). Germline assignment: CDR1 SGHTA and CDR2 FQGNSA. Trimming pared 3 bases from V and 2 bases from J, leaving 13 bases between. This CDR3 region has 16 residues. CDR3 loop: CASSLLLGRTNEKLFF. CDR3 DNA: TGTGCCAGCAGCTTGCTGTTGGGGCGCACTAATGAAAAACTGTTTTTT.

This sequence joins TRBV6-4 and TRBJ2-1, with TRBD2 matching 15 bases. Per germline, CDR1 MRHNA and CDR2 SNTAGT. The CDR3 is 18 residues long. V trimming: 6 bases; J trimming: 10 bases; junction bases outside the gene matches: 16. The CDR3 coding sequence is TGTGCCAGCAGCCGAGGGACTAGCGGGGGGTTCCGTGAAGTAGAGCAGTTCTTC. It yields the protein CASSRGTSGGFREVEQFF.

This sequence joins TRBV11-3 and TRBJ2-2; TRBD2 agrees at 14 bases. The V and J ends lost 5 bases and 6 bases, in that order; junction bases with no gene match: 5. The CDR3 extends over 16 amino acids. Germline V gene sequence: CDR1 SGHNT, CDR2 YENEEA. CDR3 in DNA: TGTGCCAGCAGCCAAGGACTAGCGGGGGGCTCCGGGGAGCTGTTTTTT. Residues: CASSQGLAGGSGELFF.

The genes are TRBV2 and TRBJ1-5; unclear D gene. V was trimmed by 3 bases and J by 2 bases, leaving 11 bases between them. The CDR3 runs to 15 residues. The V gene's germline CDR1 is SNHLY and CDR2 FYNNEI. CDR3 sequence (DNA): TGTGCCAGCAGTGACCCGGGGAGGGGCAATCAGCCCCAGCATTTT. Residues: CASSDPGRGNQPQHF.

This chain connects TRBV7-2 to TRBJ1-2; a weak D match, TRBD1 (5 bases). CDR1 and CDR2 (germline): SGHTA, FQGNSA. Trimming took off 5 bases at V and 4 bases at J, with 17 bases between the two ends. This CDR3 has 15 amino acids. As DNA, the CDR3 is TGTGCCAGCAGCCGGGAGGGGCGGGGAACCTATGGCTACACCTTC. Its translation is CASSREGRGTYGYTF.

This clone was seen once. The J gene is TRBJ1-3, the V gene TRBV5-1; D gene unclear. Trimming removed 4 bases from V and 2 bases from J, with 13 bases in between. The germline V gene encodes CDR1 SGHRS and CDR2 YFSETQ. The length of the CDR3 is 15 residues. The CDR3 sequence: CASSPSPGTGNTIYF. The CDR3 DNA reads TGCGCCAGCAGCCCCTCACCGGGGACTGGAAACACCATATATTTT.

V usage is TRBV2 and J usage is TRBJ1-1; D remains ambiguous. The CDR3 runs 16 residues. Trimming took off 9 bases at V and 0 bases at J, with 20 bases between the two ends. Germline assignment: CDR1 SNHLY and CDR2 FYNNEI. The chain's CDR3 is CASFPTARPMNTEAFF. DNA of the CDR3: TGTGCCAGTTTTCCTACCGCCCGCCCTATGAACACTGAAGCTTTCTTT.

This clone was found once. The V gene is TRBV7-3, the J gene TRBJ2-3; perhaps TRBD2 as D (7 bases). Germline assignment: CDR1 SGHTA and CDR2 FQGTGA. The V end was cut by 1 base, the J end by 4 bases, with 15 bases between. The length of the CDR3 is 16 residues. The chain's CDR3 is CASSLNGGGLPDTQYF. The CDR3 DNA is TGTGCCAGCAGCTTAAATGGCGGGGGCCTCCCAGATACGCAGTATTTT.

The chain uses TRBV6-1 and TRBJ2-1; the match to TRBD1 covers 7 bases. The CDR3 totals 13 residues. J was trimmed by 4 bases and V by 3 bases; bases with no gene match: 0. Germline V gives CDR1 MNHNS, CDR2 SASEGT. The CDR3 DNA follows: TGTGCCAGCAGTGACAGGGGGTACAATGAGCAGTTCTTC. Translated: CASSDRGYNEQFF.

The chain carries TRBV30 and TRBJ1-2, with unresolved D. V dropped 0 bases and J dropped 8 bases, with 10 bases sitting between them. The germline V gene encodes CDR1 GTSNPN and CDR2 SVGIG (reference sequence). The CDR3 spans 12 residues. The CDR3 loop reads CAWSVHRGGYTF. The CDR3 bases are TGTGCCTGGAGTGTACATAGAGGCGGCTACACCTTC.

The V call is TRBV5-4, the J call TRBJ2-5, with 9 positions matching TRBD1. Looked up from germline, CDR1 is SGHNT and CDR2 is YYREEE (reference sequence). J lost 6 bases, V lost 2 bases, and 8 bases had no gene match. The CDR3 spans 15 residues. In DNA, the CDR3 is TGTGCCAGCAGCTTCCAACAGGGGGCCTCACAGACCCAGTACTTC. Its protein product is CASSFQQGASQTQYF. The whole variable domain, filled in from reference TRBV5-4 and TRBJ2-5, reads ETGVTQSPTHLIKTRGQQVTLRCSSQSGHNTVSWYQQALGQGPQFIFQYYREEENGRGNFPPRFSGLQFPNYSSELNVNALELDDSALYLCASSFQQGASQTQYFGPGTRLLVL.

This clone was observed once. This rearrangement joins TRBV7-2 to TRBJ2-7; the D is unclear. V was shortened by 1 base and J by 2 bases, with 6 bases between the two germline ends. Germline V gives CDR1 SGHTA, CDR2 FQGNSA. CDR3 size: 13 residues. CDR3 sequence (DNA): TGTGCCAGCAGCTTAGAGCCACCCTACGAGCAGTACTTC. Translated, it gives CASSLEPPYEQYF.